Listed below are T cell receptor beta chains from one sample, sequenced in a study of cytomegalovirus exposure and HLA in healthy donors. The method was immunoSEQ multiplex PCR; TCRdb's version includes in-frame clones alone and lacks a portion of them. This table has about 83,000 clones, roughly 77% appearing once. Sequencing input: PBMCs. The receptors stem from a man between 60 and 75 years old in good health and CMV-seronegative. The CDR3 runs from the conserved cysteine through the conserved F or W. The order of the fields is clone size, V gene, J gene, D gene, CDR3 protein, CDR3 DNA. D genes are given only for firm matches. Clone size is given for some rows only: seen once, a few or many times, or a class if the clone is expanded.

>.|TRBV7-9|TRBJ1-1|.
CASSLAGDTEAFF
TGTGCCAGCAGCCTCGCCGGGGACACTGAAGCTTTCTTT
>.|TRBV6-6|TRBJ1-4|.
CASSRRRSTNEKLFF
TGTGCCAGCAGCCGCCGGAGATCAACTAATGAAAAACTGTTTTTT
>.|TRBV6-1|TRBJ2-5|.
CASSPAQETQYF
TGTGCCAGCAGTCCTGCCCAGGAGACCCAGTACTTC
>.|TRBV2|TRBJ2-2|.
CASKPSGHGELFF
TGTGCCAGCAAGCCGAGCGGGCACGGGGAGCTGTTTTTT
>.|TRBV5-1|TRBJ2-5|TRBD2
CASSYWWTREETQYF
TGCGCCAGCAGCTACTGGTGGACTAGGGAAGAGACCCAGTACTTC
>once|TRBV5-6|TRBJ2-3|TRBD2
CASSLLRSGGPRTDTQYF
TGTGCCAGCAGCTTGCTACGTAGCGGGGGCCCCCGGACTGATACGCAGTATTTT
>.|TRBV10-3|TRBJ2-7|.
CAISEVASYEQYF
TGTGCCATCAGTGAGGTAGCGAGCTACGAGCAGTACTTC
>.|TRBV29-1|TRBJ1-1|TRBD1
CSVPPGTGGRNTEAFF
TGCAGCGTGCCCCCGGGAACAGGGGGCCGGAACACTGAAGCTTTCTTT
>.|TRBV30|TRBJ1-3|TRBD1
CAWGQGENTIYF
TGTGCCTGGGGACAGGGGGAAAACACCATATATTTT
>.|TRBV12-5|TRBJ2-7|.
CASGLKSYEQYF
TGTGCTAGTGGTTTGAAATCCTACGAGCAGTACTTC
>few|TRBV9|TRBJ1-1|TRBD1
CASSEDRDAEAFF
TGTGCCAGCAGCGAAGACAGGGACGCTGAAGCTTTCTTT
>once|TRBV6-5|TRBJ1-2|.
CASSYSETLNYGYTF
TGTGCCAGCAGTTACTCGGAGACGCTGAACTATGGCTACACCTTC
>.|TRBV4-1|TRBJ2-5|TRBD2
CASSQIFAGGPWSPTQYF
TGCGCCAGCAGCCAAATTTTCGCGGGGGGGCCTTGGTCGCCGACCCAGTACTTC
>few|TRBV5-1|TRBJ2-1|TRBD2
CASSVLAGRYNEQFF
TGCGCCAGCAGCGTACTAGCGGGTCGTTACAATGAGCAGTTCTTC
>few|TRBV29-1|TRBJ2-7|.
CSVEGGAGPWGEQYF
TGCAGCGTTGAAGGGGGAGCAGGCCCTTGGGGCGAGCAGTACTTC
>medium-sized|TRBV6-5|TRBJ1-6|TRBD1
CASSWTAGTVNSPLHF
TGTGCCAGCAGTTGGACTGCCGGGACAGTTAATTCACCCCTCCACTTT
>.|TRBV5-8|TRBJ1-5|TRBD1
CASITIPGQVNQPQHF
TGTGCCAGCATCACCATTCCGGGACAGGTTAATCAGCCCCAGCATTTT
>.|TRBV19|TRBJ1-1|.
CASSIWNTEAFF
TGTGCCAGTAGTATCTGGAACACTGAAGCTTTCTTT
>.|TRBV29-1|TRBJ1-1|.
CSFPKQGWVMNTEAFF
TGCAGCTTCCCAAAACAGGGCTGGGTAATGAACACTGAAGCTTTCTTT
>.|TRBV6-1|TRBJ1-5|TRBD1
CASKGDRVTQPQHF
TGTGCCAGCAAGGGCGACAGGGTCACTCAGCCCCAGCATTTT
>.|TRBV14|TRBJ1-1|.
CASSPRWGMNTEAFF
TGTGCCAGCAGCCCTCGGTGGGGCATGAACACTGAAGCTTTCTTT
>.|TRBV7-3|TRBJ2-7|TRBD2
CASSYREGVNEQYF
TGTGCCAGCAGTTATAGGGAGGGAGTGAACGAGCAGTACTTC
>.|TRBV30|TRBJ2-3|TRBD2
CAWSMGLAGGLTDTQYF
TGTGCCTGGAGTATGGGACTAGCGGGGGGCCTCACAGATACGCAGTATTTT
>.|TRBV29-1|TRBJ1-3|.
CSVVVASGNTIYF
TGCAGCGTTGTCGTGGCTTCTGGAAACACCATATATTTT
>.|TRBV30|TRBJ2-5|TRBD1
CAWRVSGGTQYF
TGTGCCTGGAGAGTTTCAGGGGGGACCCAGTACTTC
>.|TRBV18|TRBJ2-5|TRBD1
CASSPGQGRWETQYF
TGTGCCAGCTCACCCGGACAGGGGAGATGGGAGACCCAGTACTTC
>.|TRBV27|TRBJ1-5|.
CASSRGVAGRRQPQHF
TGTGCCAGCAGCCGCGGCGTTGCGGGCAGGAGGCAGCCCCAGCATTTT
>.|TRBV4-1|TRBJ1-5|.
CASSQDRAGQPQHF
TGCGCCAGCAGCCAGGACCGCGCAGGGCAGCCCCAGCATTTT
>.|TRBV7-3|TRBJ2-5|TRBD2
CASSGAGGAQETQYF
TGTGCCAGCAGCGGAGCGGGGGGCGCCCAAGAGACCCAGTACTTC
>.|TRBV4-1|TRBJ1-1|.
CASSQDVAGNREAFF
TGCGCCAGCAGCCAAGATGTAGCGGGAAACAGGGAAGCTTTCTTT
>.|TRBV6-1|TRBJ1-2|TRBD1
CASQQGTGWGYTF
TGTGCCAGCCAACAAGGGACAGGGTGGGGCTACACCTTC
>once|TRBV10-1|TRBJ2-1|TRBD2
CASSDMGLAGGYNEQFF
TGCGCCAGCAGTGATATGGGACTAGCGGGGGGGTACAATGAGCAGTTCTTC
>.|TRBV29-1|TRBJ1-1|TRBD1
CSVDRGQNTEAFF
TGCAGCGTTGATAGGGGGCAGAACACTGAAGCTTTCTTT
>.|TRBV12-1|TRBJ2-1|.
CASSPKSGGGPSIYEQFF
TGTGCCAGCAGCCCGAAGTCTGGGGGGGGGCCTAGTATTTATGAGCAGTTCTTC
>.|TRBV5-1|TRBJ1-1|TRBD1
CASSPNRDRTSNTEAFF
TGCGCCAGCAGCCCAAACCGGGACAGGACCTCCAACACTGAAGCTTTCTTT
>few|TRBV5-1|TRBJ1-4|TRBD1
CASSPGQGGNEKLFF
TGCGCCAGCAGCCCGGGACAGGGTGGTAATGAAAAACTGTTTTTT
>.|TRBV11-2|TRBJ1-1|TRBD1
CASSRDSPSLMNTEAFF
TGTGCCAGCAGCCGGGACAGCCCCTCATTGATGAACACTGAAGCTTTCTTT
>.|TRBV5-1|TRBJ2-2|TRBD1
CASSSRVGTGKGAGELFF
TGCGCCAGCAGCTCAAGGGTCGGGACAGGGAAGGGCGCCGGGGAGCTGTTTTTT
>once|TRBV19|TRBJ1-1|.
CASSTSDTEAFF
TGTGCCAGTAGTACCTCTGACACTGAAGCTTTCTTT
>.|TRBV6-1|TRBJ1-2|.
CASTRGALYTF
TGTGCCAGCACCCGCGGGGCCCTCTACACCTTC
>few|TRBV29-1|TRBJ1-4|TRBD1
CSVEDVGQGGEKLFF
TGCAGCGTTGAAGATGTGGGACAGGGAGGTGAAAAACTGTTTTTT
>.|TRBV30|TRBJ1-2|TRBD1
CAWREGAGGYTF
TGTGCCTGGAGGGAGGGGGCCGGTGGCTACACCTTC
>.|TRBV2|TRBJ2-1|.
CASSAFGGASNEQFF
TGTGCCAGCAGTGCCTTTGGGGGGGCATCAAATGAGCAGTTCTTC
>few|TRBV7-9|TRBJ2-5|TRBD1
CASSLATGQGKETQYF
TGTGCCAGCAGCTTAGCTACGGGACAGGGAAAAGAGACCCAGTACTTC
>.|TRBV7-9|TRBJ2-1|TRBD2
CSSSLAGGPDEQFF
TGTTCCAGCAGCTTAGCGGGGGGGCCTGATGAGCAGTTCTTC